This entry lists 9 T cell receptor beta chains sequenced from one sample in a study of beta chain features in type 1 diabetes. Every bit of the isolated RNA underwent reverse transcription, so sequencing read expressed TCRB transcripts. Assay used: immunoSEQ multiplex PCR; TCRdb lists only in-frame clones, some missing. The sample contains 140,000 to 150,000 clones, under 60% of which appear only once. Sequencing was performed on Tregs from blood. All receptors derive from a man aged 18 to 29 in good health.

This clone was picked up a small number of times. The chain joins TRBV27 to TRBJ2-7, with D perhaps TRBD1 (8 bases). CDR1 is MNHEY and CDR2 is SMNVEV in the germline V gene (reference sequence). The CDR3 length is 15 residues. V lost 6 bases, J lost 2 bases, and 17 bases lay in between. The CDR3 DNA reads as TGTGCCAGCAGGCTAACAGGGGGGGTCACCTACGAGCAGTACTTC. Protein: CASRLTGGVTYEQYF.

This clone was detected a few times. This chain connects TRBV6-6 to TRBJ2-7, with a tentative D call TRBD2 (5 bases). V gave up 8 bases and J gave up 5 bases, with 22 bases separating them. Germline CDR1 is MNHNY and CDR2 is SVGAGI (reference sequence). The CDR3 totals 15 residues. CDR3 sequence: CASAQRAGLWNEQYF. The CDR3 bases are TGTGCCAGCGCTCAGAGGGCGGGCCTCTGGAACGAGCAGTACTTC.

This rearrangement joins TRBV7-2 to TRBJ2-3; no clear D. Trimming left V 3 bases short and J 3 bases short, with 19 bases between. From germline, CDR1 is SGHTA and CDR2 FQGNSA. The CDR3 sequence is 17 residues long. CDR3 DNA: TGTGCCAGCAGCTTGATTGGATTGGCTAGAGCGACAGATACGCAGTATTTT. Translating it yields CASSLIGLARATDTQYF.

CDR3 sequence reads: CASSSTLRKLFF. The CDR3 DNA follows: TGTGCCAGCAGCTCAACCCTACGAAAACTGTTTTTT. This chain connects TRBV28 to TRBJ1-4; D call uncertain. The CDR3 extends over 12 amino acids. CDR1 and CDR2 from the germline V gene are MDHEN and SYDVKM. V was pared by 6 bases and J by 10 bases, with 12 bases between.

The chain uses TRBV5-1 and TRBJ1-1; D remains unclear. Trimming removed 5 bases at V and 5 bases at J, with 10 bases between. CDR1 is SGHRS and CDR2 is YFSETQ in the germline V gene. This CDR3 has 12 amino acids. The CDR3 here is CASSFFGTEAFF. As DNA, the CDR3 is TGCGCCAGCAGTTTTTTCGGGACTGAAGCTTTCTTT.

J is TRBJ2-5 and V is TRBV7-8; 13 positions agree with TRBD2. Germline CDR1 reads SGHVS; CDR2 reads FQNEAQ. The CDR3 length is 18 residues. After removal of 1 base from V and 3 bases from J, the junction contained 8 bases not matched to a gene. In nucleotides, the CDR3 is TGTGCCAGCAGCTTAGACTTAGGACTAGCGGGAGTGGAAGAGACCCAGTACTTC. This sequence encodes CASSLDLGLAGVEETQYF.

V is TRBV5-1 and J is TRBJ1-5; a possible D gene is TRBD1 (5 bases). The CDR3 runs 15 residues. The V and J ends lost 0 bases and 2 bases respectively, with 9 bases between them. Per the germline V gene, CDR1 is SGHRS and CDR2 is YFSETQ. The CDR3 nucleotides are TGCGCCAGCAGCTTGGGGGGCTGGGGCAATCAGCCCCAGCATTTT. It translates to CASSLGGWGNQPQHF.

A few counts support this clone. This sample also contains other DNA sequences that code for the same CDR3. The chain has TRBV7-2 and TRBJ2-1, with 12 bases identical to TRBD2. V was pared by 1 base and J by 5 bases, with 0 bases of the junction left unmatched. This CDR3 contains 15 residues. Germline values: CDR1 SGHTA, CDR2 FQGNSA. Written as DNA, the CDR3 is TGTGCCAGCAGCTTAGGACTAGCGGGAGACAATGAGCAGTTCTTC. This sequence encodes CASSLGLAGDNEQFF.

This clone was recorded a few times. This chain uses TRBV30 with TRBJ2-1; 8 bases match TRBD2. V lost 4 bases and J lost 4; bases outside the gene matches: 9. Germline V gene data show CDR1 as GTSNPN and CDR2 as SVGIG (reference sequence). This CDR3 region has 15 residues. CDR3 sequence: CAWTGGLGAYNEQFF. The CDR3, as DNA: TGTGCCTGGACCGGGGGACTAGGCGCATACAATGAGCAGTTCTTC.